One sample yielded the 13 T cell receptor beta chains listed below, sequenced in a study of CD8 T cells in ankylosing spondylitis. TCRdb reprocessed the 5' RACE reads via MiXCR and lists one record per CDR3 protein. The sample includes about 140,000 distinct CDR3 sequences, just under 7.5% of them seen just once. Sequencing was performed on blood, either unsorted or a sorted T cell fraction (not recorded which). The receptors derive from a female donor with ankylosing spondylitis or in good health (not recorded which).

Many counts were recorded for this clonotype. CDR3 protein: CASSLFNAAGELFF. The CDR3 DNA follows: TGCGCCAGCAGCTTGTTCAATGCGGCCGGGGAGCTGTTTTTT. The J gene is TRBJ2-2, the V gene TRBV5-1; D gene ambiguous. V was cut by 1 base and J by 6 bases, with 10 bases left in between. Germline CDR1 SGHRS, CDR2 YFSETQ. This CDR3 has 14 amino acids.

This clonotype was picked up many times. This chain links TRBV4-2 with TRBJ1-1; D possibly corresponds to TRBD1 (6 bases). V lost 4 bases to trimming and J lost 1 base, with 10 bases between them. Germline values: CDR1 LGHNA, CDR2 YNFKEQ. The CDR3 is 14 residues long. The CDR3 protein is CASSRLDRNTEAFF. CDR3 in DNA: TGTGCCAGCAGCCGGTTGGACAGGAACACTGAAGCTTTCTTT.

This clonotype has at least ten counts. CDR3 protein: CASSLGVGNTEAFF. CDR3 bases: TGCGCCAGCAGCCTCGGGGTCGGGAATACTGAAGCTTTCTTT. V gene TRBV4-3 combines with J gene TRBJ1-1, with D hard to call. The CDR3 has 14 amino acids. The germline V gene encodes CDR1 LGHNA and CDR2 YSLEER. Trimming removed 4 bases from V and 5 bases from J, with 14 bases in between.

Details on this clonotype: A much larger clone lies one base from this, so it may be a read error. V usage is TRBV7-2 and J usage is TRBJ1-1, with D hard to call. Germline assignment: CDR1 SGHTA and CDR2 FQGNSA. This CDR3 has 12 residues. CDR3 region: CVSSFSRIEAFF. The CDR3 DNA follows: TGTGTCAGCAGCTTTTCCCGCATTGAAGCTTTCTTT.

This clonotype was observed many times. Written as DNA, the CDR3 is TGCGCCAGCAGCCAATCAACAGATTCCTACGAGCAGTACTTC. This sequence encodes CASSQSTDSYEQYF. The rearrangement links TRBV4-1 to TRBJ2-7; no firm D call. V lost 2 bases to trimming and J lost 1 base, with 9 bases between them. There are 14 residues in the CDR3. Germline lookup yields CDR1 MGHRA and CDR2 YSYEKL.

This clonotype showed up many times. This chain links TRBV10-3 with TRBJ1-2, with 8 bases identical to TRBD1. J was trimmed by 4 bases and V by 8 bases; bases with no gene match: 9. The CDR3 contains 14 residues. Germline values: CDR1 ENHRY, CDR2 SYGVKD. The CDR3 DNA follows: TGTGCCATCCTCAAGGACAGGGAGTCCTATGGCTACACCTTC. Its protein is CAILKDRESYGYTF.

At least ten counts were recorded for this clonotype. The chain's CDR3 is CASRAHLNTEAFF. The CDR3 DNA reads as TGTGCCAGCAGGGCCCACTTGAACACTGAAGCTTTCTTT. This chain connects TRBV6-1 to TRBJ1-1; no definite D call. V lost 6 bases and J lost 0, with 8 bases in between. Per the germline V gene, CDR1 is MNHNS and CDR2 is SASEGT. This CDR3 has 13 residues.

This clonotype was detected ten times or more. Here the CDR3 reads CASSATGRNSPLHF. The CDR3 coding sequence is TGTGCCAGCAGCGCGACAGGGAGGAATTCACCCCTCCACTTT. V usage is TRBV5-4 and J usage is TRBJ1-6; 7 nucleotides line up with TRBD1. Germline loops: CDR1 SGHNT, CDR2 YYREEE (reference sequence). The ends lost 4 bases at V and 7 bases at J; junction bases unmatched: 5. This CDR3 is 14 amino acids long. Full variable domain (outside the CDR3, taken from reference TRBV5-4 and TRBJ1-6): ETGVTQSPTHLIKTRGQQVTLRCSSQSGHNTVSWYQQALGQGPQFIFQYYREEENGRGNFPPRFSGLQFPNYSSELNVNALELDDSALYLCASSATGRNSPLHFGNGTRLTVT.

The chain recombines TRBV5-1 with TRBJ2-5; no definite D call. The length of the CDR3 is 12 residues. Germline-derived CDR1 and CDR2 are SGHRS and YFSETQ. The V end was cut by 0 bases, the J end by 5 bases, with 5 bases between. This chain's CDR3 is CASSLAMETQYF. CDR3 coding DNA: TGCGCCAGCAGCTTGGCTATGGAGACCCAGTACTTC.

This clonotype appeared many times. CDR3: CASSVERDTQYF. The CDR3 DNA is TGTGCCAGCAGCGTAGAACGGGATACGCAGTATTTT. The rearrangement joins TRBV9 to TRBJ2-3; D is unclear. The CDR3 spans 12 residues. Germline V gene sequence: CDR1 SGDLS, CDR2 YYNGEE. V gave up 0 bases and J gave up 6 bases, with 5 bases separating them.

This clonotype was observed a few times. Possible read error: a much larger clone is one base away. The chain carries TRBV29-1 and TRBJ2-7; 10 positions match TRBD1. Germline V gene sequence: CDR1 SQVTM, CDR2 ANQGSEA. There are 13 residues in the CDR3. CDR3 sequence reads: CSVEGTGAYAQYF. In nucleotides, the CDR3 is TGCAGCGTTGAGGGGACAGGGGCCTACGCGCAGTACTTC.

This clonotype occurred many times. The DNA of the CDR3 is TGTGCCAGCAGCCAAGATCGGCGGAGAGAGCAGTACTTC. It encodes CASSQDRRREQYF. This chain uses TRBV3-1 with TRBJ2-7, with unresolved D. Per germline, CDR1 LGHDT and CDR2 YNNKEL (reference sequence). Between the trimmed V and J ends, which lost 0 bases and 7 bases, there was a span of 10 bases. The CDR3 is 13 amino acids.

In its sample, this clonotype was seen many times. CDR3: CASSLRRQANYEQYF. DNA of the CDR3: TGTGCCAGCAGTTTACGCCGACAGGCCAACTACGAGCAGTACTTC. The chain uses TRBV28 and TRBJ2-7; possibly TRBD1 for D (6 bases). Germline CDR1 reads MDHEN; CDR2 reads SYDVKM. The CDR3 contains 15 residues. V lost 2 bases, J lost 3 bases, and 14 bases lay in between.